This TCR beta chain was sequenced during a study of blood T cell repertoires in COVID-19. About the study: Donors in the United States, Italy and Spain gave samples during acute or convalescent COVID-19. Sources were T cells, B-cell-depleted T cells, or PBMCs; the material itself was cDNA or gDNA.

The sample holds many counts of this clone. How the authors handled the data: Scientists estimated how many nucleated cells there were by amplifying reference gene primers. TCRdb's copy holds only in-frame clones and misses some; the assay was immunoSEQ multiplex PCR. The V and J calls and the clone size are those of that table, but D and trimming were determined from the DNA. Altogether about 360,000 clones are present, about 86% being singletons, with the ten largest covering 2.5% to 3%. This CDR3 is built from 19 residues. The gene calls are TRBV21-1 and TRBJ2-7; no check of the table's D call, TRBD2, against the DNA was made. TRBV21-1 is flagged as a pseudogene. Sequencing input: peripheral blood. The source is a man aged 25-45 years with active or convalescent COVID-19. The CDR3 region is CASSNQWLAGIGVPYEQYF. The CDR3 region has the DNA TGTGCCAGCAGCAATCAGTGGCTAGCGGGAATAGGGGTTCCCTACGAGCAGTACTTC.